Below are 21 T cell receptor beta chains sequenced from a single sample in a study of blood T cell dynamics during melanoma immunotherapy. Assay used: immunoSEQ multiplex PCR; TCRdb lists only in-frame clones, some missing. The top ten clones hold about 6.6% of a sample with approximately 15,000 clones, approximately 90% of them seen once. This sample's time point: pre-treatment baseline. Here the sequenced sample was blood, taken from a patient treated with checkpoint blockade. These receptors all stem from a human donor with melanoma.

V usage is TRBV5-1 and J usage is TRBJ2-2; the match to TRBD1 covers 7 bases. The CDR3 runs 15 residues. Germline trimming cut 4 bases from V and 0 bases from J; bases unmatched to any gene: 3. CDR1 and CDR2 from the germline V gene are SGHRS and YFSETQ. The CDR3: CASSAGTANTGELFF. The CDR3 DNA is TGCGCCAGCAGCGCCGGGACAGCGAACACCGGGGAGCTGTTTTTT.

The CDR3 protein is CASSAGQGGEKLFF. CDR3 DNA sequence: TGTGCCAGCAGCGCGGGACAGGGTGGCGAAAAACTGTTTTTT. This rearrangement joins TRBV9 to TRBJ1-4, with 9 bases fitting TRBD1. Per the germline V gene, CDR1 is SGDLS and CDR2 is YYNGEE. V lost 3 bases and J lost 8; bases outside the gene matches: 5. This CDR3 spans 14 amino acids. The entire variable domain, with the rest obtained from reference TRBV9 and TRBJ1-4, is as follows: DSGVTQTPKHLITATGQRVTLRCSPRSGDLSVYWYQQSLDQGLQFLIQYYNGEERAKGNILERFSAQQFPDLHSELNLSSLELGDSALYFCASSAGQGGEKLFFGSGTQLSVL.

For this clone: The junction and the germline gene differ at one end; a read error may be behind it. The chain is built from TRBV4-2 and TRBJ2-1; weak D call: TRBD1 (7 bases). The CDR3 has 12 residues. Per the germline V gene, CDR1 is LGHNA and CDR2 is YNFKEQ. The CDR3 DNA follows: TGTGCCAGCAGCCAAGATTCAGGGGGGCTAATCTTC. It is translated as CASSQDSGGLIF.

V usage is TRBV21-1 and J usage is TRBJ1-1; TRBD1, the table's D call, lacks a check against the DNA. TRBV21-1 is shown as a pseudogene. The CDR3 covers 14 residues. The CDR3 DNA follows: TGTGCCACCAGGGACTCAGGGGCGAACACTGAAGCTTTCTTT. Translating gives CATRDSGANTEAFF.

The rearrangement links TRBV9 to TRBJ2-1; 9 bases are shared with TRBD1. From germline, CDR1 is SGDLS and CDR2 YYNGEE. CDR3 length: 19 residues. J was trimmed by 2 bases and V by 0 bases; bases with no gene match: 12. The CDR3 reads CASSVAEGQGKSTYNEQFF. CDR3 coding DNA: TGTGCCAGCAGCGTAGCTGAGGGACAGGGAAAATCTACCTACAATGAGCAGTTCTTC.

The chain is built from TRBV6-4 and TRBJ2-2; possibly TRBD1 for D (5 bases). Germline V gene sequence: CDR1 MRHNA, CDR2 SNTAGT. This CDR3 comprises 14 residues. Between the trimmed V and J ends, which lost 6 bases and 1 base, there was a span of 9 bases. The CDR3 bases are TGTGCCAGCAGACCCGACAGGAACACCGGGGAGCTGTTTTTT. Protein sequence: CASRPDRNTGELFF.

The gene calls are TRBV27 and TRBJ1-4; D not certain. V was clipped by 5 bases and J by 0 bases, with 7 bases between them. CDR3 size: 14 residues. Germline V gene lookup returns CDR1 MNHEY and CDR2 SMNVEV (reference sequence). The CDR3 sequence: CASSPRTTNEKLFF. As DNA, the CDR3 is TGTGCCAGCAGTCCCCGCACAACTAATGAAAAACTGTTTTTT.

This clone was counted a few times. The J gene is TRBJ1-6, the V gene TRBV10-1; 8 bases align to TRBD1. V trimming: 4 bases; J trimming: 10 bases; junction bases outside the gene matches: 6. Germline values: CDR1 WNHNN, CDR2 SYGVQD (reference sequence). The CDR3 loop spans 14 amino acids. For the CDR3, the DNA is TGCGCCAGCAGTGGTAACAGGGGGGGATCACCCCTCCACTTT. This gives the protein CASSGNRGGSPLHF.

Here the CDR3 reads CASSGQVNTGELFF. The CDR3 DNA is TGTGCCAGCAGTGGACAGGTGAACACCGGGGAGCTGTTTTTT. This chain joins TRBV25-1 and TRBJ2-2, with a weak D call TRBD1 (6 bases). Germline CDR1 is MGHDK and CDR2 is SYGVNS. This CDR3 has 14 amino acids. Trimming removed 4 bases at V and 1 base at J, with 7 bases between.

The chain links TRBV7-2 to TRBJ1-2; D not certain. V lost 5 bases and J 3 bases, leaving 16 bases between the germline ends. The CDR3 loop spans 15 amino acids. The germline V gene encodes CDR1 SGHTA and CDR2 FQGNSA. This CDR3 reads CASSPSPHRDYGYTF. In DNA, the CDR3 is TGTGCCAGCAGCCCCAGCCCGCACCGGGACTATGGCTACACCTTC.

The V call is TRBV7-8, the J call TRBJ2-3; D gene uncertain. V lost 1 base, J lost 7 bases, and 18 bases lay in between. Germline-derived CDR1 and CDR2 are SGHVS and FQNEAQ. CDR3 length: 16 residues. The CDR3 DNA is TGTGCCAGCAGCTTAGGCCCCCCTTTGCAGCCCCATACGCAGTATTTT. Amino acids: CASSLGPPLQPHTQYF.

This sequence joins TRBV5-4 and TRBJ2-3; D gene ambiguous. The germline V and J ends were trimmed by 0 bases and 0 bases, with 8 bases remaining between them. Germline V gives CDR1 SGHNT, CDR2 YYREEE (reference sequence). The CDR3 sequence is 15 residues long. CDR3 coding DNA: TGTGCCAGCAGCTTGGGAGGCACTAGCACAGATACGCAGTATTTT. This translates into CASSLGGTSTDTQYF.

The rearrangement links TRBV11-3 to TRBJ2-3; 9 nucleotides match TRBD1. The germline V gene encodes CDR1 SGHNT and CDR2 YENEEA. The length of the CDR3 is 15 residues. Losses at the gene ends were 5 bases for V and 0 bases for J; bases not matched to a gene: 3. This CDR3 reads CASSRGQGSTDTQYF. In DNA form, the CDR3 reads TGTGCCAGCAGCCGGGGACAGGGTAGCACAGATACGCAGTATTTT.

The V gene is TRBV9, the J gene TRBJ2-5; 10 nucleotides line up with TRBD1. The CDR3 has 14 amino acids. Looked up from germline, CDR1 is SGDLS and CDR2 is YYNGEE. V gave up 0 bases and J gave up 5 bases; unmatched junction bases: 1. For the CDR3, the DNA is TGTGCCAGCAGCGTAGGGGACAGGGGCGAGACCCAGTACTTC. This translates into CASSVGDRGETQYF.

The DNA for the CDR3 is TGCAGCGTTGTTGCGAGGGGGGCGAAAAACATTCAGTACTTC. Its protein is CSVVARGAKNIQYF. V gene TRBV29-1 combines with J gene TRBJ2-4; D may correspond to TRBD1 or TRBD2 (6 bases each). The CDR3 sequence is 14 residues long. V lost 4 bases, J lost 4 bases, and 14 bases lay in between. Germline values: CDR1 SQVTM, CDR2 ANQGSEA.

V usage is TRBV7-2 and J usage is TRBJ2-2; no definite D call. The CDR3 is 12 amino acids. Germline V gene data show CDR1 as SGHTA and CDR2 as FQGNSA. V was clipped by 5 bases and J by 2 bases, with 3 bases between them. The CDR3 bases are TGTGCCAGCAGCCCTAACACCGGGGAGCTGTTTTTT. Translated, it gives CASSPNTGELFF.

The CDR3: CASRQGIQPQHF. CDR3 DNA sequence: TGTGCCAGCCGTCAGGGCATCCAGCCCCAGCATTTT. The rearrangement links TRBV6-1 to TRBJ1-5; possible D gene TRBD1, 5 bases. The CDR3 has 12 amino acids. With 8 bases removed from V and 7 bases from J, the gap between germline ends came to 12 bases. CDR1 is MNHNS and CDR2 is SASEGT in the germline V gene.

The rearrangement links TRBV27 to TRBJ1-6; 8 bases match TRBD1. The CDR3 consists of 16 residues. Per germline, CDR1 MNHEY and CDR2 SMNVEV (reference sequence). The V segment lost 6 bases and the J segment 7 bases; nucleotides outside the gene matches: 11. The CDR3, as DNA: TGTGCCAGCAGGCTAGACGGACAGGGAGTGAATTCACCCCTCCACTTT. Residues: CASRLDGQGVNSPLHF.

J is TRBJ1-1 and V is TRBV5-1; weak D call: TRBD1 (5 bases). The V and J ends lost 2 bases and 3 bases respectively, with 14 bases between them. Germline V gives CDR1 SGHRS, CDR2 YFSETQ. The CDR3 runs 15 residues. The CDR3 loop reads CASSLDGTTDTEAFF. Written as DNA, the CDR3 is TGCGCCAGCAGCTTAGACGGGACCACGGACACTGAAGCTTTCTTT. Based on the CDR3 plus reference TRBV5-1 and TRBJ1-1, the full variable domain is KAGVTQTPRYLIKTRGQQVTLSCSPISGHRSVSWYQQTPGQGLQFLFEYFSETQRNKGNFPGRFSGRQFSNSRSEMNVSTLELGDSALYLCASSLDGTTDTEAFFGQGTRLTVV.

The rearrangement uses TRBV19 and TRBJ2-3, with 7 positions matching TRBD1. V dropped 8 bases and J dropped 5; count of bases not matched to a gene: 13. The CDR3 length is 15 residues. Germline V CDR1 and CDR2: LNHDA, SQIVND (reference sequence). This CDR3 is CASRVGGARGDTQYF. Here the CDR3 DNA reads TGTGCCAGTCGTGTAGGGGGCGCCAGGGGAGATACGCAGTATTTT.

The chain couples TRBV7-2 to TRBJ1-2; the match to TRBD1 covers 9 bases. CDR1 is SGHTA and CDR2 is FQGNSA in the germline V gene. This CDR3 spans 15 amino acids. V gave up 5 bases and J gave up 5 bases; unmatched junction bases: 9. As DNA, the CDR3 is TGTGCCAGCAGCGCATTACAGGGGGCAAGTTATGGCTACACCTTC. This codes for CASSALQGASYGYTF. Combining the CDR3 with reference TRBV7-2 and TRBJ1-2 gives the whole variable domain GAGVSQSPSNKVTEKGKDVELRCDPISGHTALYWYRQSLGQGLEFLIYFQGNSAPDKSGLPSDRFSAERTGGSVSTLTIQRTQQEDSAVYLCASSALQGASYGYTFGSGTRLTVV.